Listed below are T cell receptor beta chains from one sample, sequenced in a study of T cell responses to AZD1222 COVID-19 vaccine. Profiling relied on immunoSEQ multiplex PCR, and the TCRdb table lists in-frame clones only, not all of them. The sample carries 90,000 to 150,000 clones, around 89% recorded once. Specimen: peripheral blood, collected on day 0 of AZD1222 vaccination. These receptor sequences come from an adult in good health. Both conserved end residues are part of each CDR3. The order of the fields is clone size, V gene, D gene, J gene, CDR3 protein, CDR3 DNA. D genes are given only for firm matches. The listing skips clone size in some rows; elsewhere it reads once, few, many or a size class.

.	TRBV18	TRBD1	TRBJ1-2	CASSPSRDRVRGYTF	TGTGCCAGCTCACCCTCGCGGGACAGGGTCCGTGGCTACACCTTC
.	TRBV4-1	.	TRBJ2-7	CASSQDLSGYEQYF	TGCGCCAGCAGCCAAGATCTATCCGGTTACGAGCAGTACTTC
.	TRBV5-5	.	TRBJ1-1	CASSLEGVLTEAFF	TGTGCCAGCAGCTTGGAAGGGGTACTCACTGAAGCTTTCTTT
.	TRBV4-1	.	TRBJ2-7	CASSQEWDWSSYEQYF	TGCGCCAGCAGCCAAGAATGGGACTGGAGCTCCTACGAGCAGTACTTC
.	TRBV14	.	TRBJ1-2	CASSPGRGIGYTF	TGTGCCAGCAGTCCGGGGCGTGGGATCGGCTACACCTTC
.	TRBV20-1	.	TRBJ1-2	CSASVPREYDGYTF	TGCAGTGCTAGTGTCCCCAGGGAATACGATGGCTACACCTTC
.	TRBV5-8	TRBD2	TRBJ2-5	CASSLRLVAGGPETQYF	TGTGCCAGCAGCTTGCGACTTGTAGCGGGGGGGCCGGAGACCCAGTACTTC
few	TRBV5-1	.	TRBJ2-7	CASSTDGSYEQYF	TGCGCCAGCAGCACGGACGGCTCCTACGAGCAGTACTTC
once	TRBV7-3	TRBD1	TRBJ1-1	CASSVRPKVQGASNTEAFF	TGTGCCAGCAGCGTCCGACCTAAGGTTCAGGGGGCTTCGAACACTGAAGCTTTCTTT
.	TRBV27	.	TRBJ1-4	CASSLFGGGLATNEKLFF	TGTGCCAGCAGTTTATTCGGAGGGGGTCTGGCAACTAATGAAAAACTGTTTTTT
few	TRBV4-1	.	TRBJ1-2	CASSQEFPGWGYTF	TGCGCCAGCAGCCAAGAATTCCCGGGTTGGGGCTACACCTTC
.	TRBV19	.	TRBJ1-1	CASSPVGGSRTEAFF	TGTGCCAGTAGTCCGGTGGGGGGCTCGAGGACTGAAGCTTTCTTT
few	TRBV29-1	.	TRBJ1-1	CSAVNTEAFF	TGCAGTGCAGTGAACACTGAAGCTTTCTTT
.	TRBV7-8	TRBD1	TRBJ1-2	CASSPGGQGSGGYTF	TGTGCCAGCAGCCCAGGCGGACAGGGATCCGGTGGCTACACCTTC
.	TRBV7-3	TRBD1	TRBJ2-7	CASSPRGQGYEQYF	TGTGCCAGCAGCCCACGGGGACAGGGATACGAGCAGTACTTC
.	TRBV6-2/TRBV6-3	.	TRBJ2-7	CASSYGTGPYEQYF	TGTGCCAGCAGTTACGGTACGGGACCCTACGAGCAGTACTTC
.	TRBV6-2/TRBV6-3	TRBD1	TRBJ1-1	CASSPTRTGVGVSEAFF	TGTGCCAGCAGCCCTACTCGGACAGGGGTAGGGGTCAGTGAAGCTTTCTTT
.	TRBV5-4	TRBD1	TRBJ2-4	CASSPRQGGNIQYF	TGTGCCAGCAGCCCGAGACAGGGCGGAAACATTCAGTACTTC
.	TRBV18	.	TRBJ1-1	CASSPPNRVNTEAFF	TGTGCCAGCTCACCACCTAACAGGGTGAACACTGAAGCTTTCTTT
few	TRBV27	TRBD2	TRBJ2-3	CASSSIAGGLSTDTQYF	TGTGCCAGCAGTTCGATAGCGGGGGGGCTGAGCACAGATACGCAGTATTTT
.	TRBV10-3	TRBD1	TRBJ2-7	CAISGQGTETYEQYF	TGTGCCATCAGTGGACAGGGGACGGAGACCTACGAGCAGTACTTC
.	TRBV21-1	.	TRBJ1-2	CASSVGQGSYGYTF	.
.	TRBV5-1	.	TRBJ1-3	CASSLARSSGNTIYF	TGCGCCAGCAGCTTGGCCAGGAGCTCTGGAAACACCATATATTTT
.	TRBV6-1	.	TRBJ1-5	CASSEEVSSRQPQHF	TGTGCCAGCAGTGAAGAGGTCTCTTCCCGTCAGCCCCAGCATTTT
.	TRBV2	TRBD2	TRBJ2-3	CASRGTSGSTLSTDTQYF	TGTGCCAGCAGAGGGACTAGCGGATCTACCTTAAGCACAGATACGCAGTATTTT
.	TRBV7-3	.	TRBJ1-1	CASSSGPALNTEAFF	TGTGCCAGCAGCTCAGGACCGGCACTGAACACTGAAGCTTTCTTT
.	TRBV7-2	.	TRBJ2-2	CASSLADYIGELFF	TGTGCCAGCAGCTTAGCAGACTACATCGGGGAGCTGTTTTTT
.	TRBV5-1	TRBD2	TRBJ2-3	CASSQTGKLGLAGVNADTQYF	TGCGCCAGCAGCCAGACCGGCAAACTGGGACTAGCGGGGGTAAACGCAGATACGCAGTATTTT
.	TRBV18	TRBD1	TRBJ1-2	CASSPLGQGVTIGYTF	TGTGCCAGCTCACCCTTAGGACAGGGGGTGACTATTGGCTACACCTTC
.	TRBV29-1	.	TRBJ1-1	CSVESEYTPGNTEAFF	TGCAGCGTTGAATCTGAATACACCCCCGGGAACACTGAAGCTTTCTTT
.	TRBV9	.	TRBJ1-2	CASSPGYGYGYTF	TGTGCCAGCAGCCCAGGGTATGGATATGGCTACACCTTC
.	TRBV19	.	TRBJ1-3	CASSIGGTGNTIYF	TGTGCCAGTAGTATAGGGGGGACTGGAAACACCATATATTTT
once	TRBV5-1	.	TRBJ2-5	CASSQGTRKGETQYF	TGCGCCAGCAGCCAAGGGACAAGAAAGGGGGAGACCCAGTACTTC
.	TRBV5-4	.	TRBJ1-4	CASSFSAATNEKLFF	TGTGCCAGCAGCTTTTCCGCCGCAACTAATGAAAAACTGTTTTTT
.	TRBV6-6	.	TRBJ1-6	CASSYSRGRYSPLHF	TGTGCCAGCAGTTACTCAAGGGGCAGGTATTCACCCCTCCACTTT
.	TRBV7-2	.	TRBJ1-3	CASSPMNRESGNTIYF	TGTGCCAGCAGCCCCATGAATCGGGAGTCCGGAAACACCATATATTTT
.	TRBV7-6	.	TRBJ1-3	CASSLETSGNTIYF	TGTGCCAGCAGCTTAGAGACGTCCGGAAACACCATATATTTT
.	TRBV11-2	.	TRBJ2-5	CASSPLPYQETQYF	TGTGCCAGCAGCCCACTCCCCTACCAAGAGACCCAGTACTTC
.	TRBV29-1	.	TRBJ2-4	CSVVRDKNIQYF	TGCAGCGTTGTGAGAGACAAAAACATTCAGTACTTC
.	TRBV4-1	.	TRBJ1-1	CASSQVEGLSAFF	TGCGCCAGCAGCCAAGTCGAGGGTCTGAGTGCTTTCTTT
.	TRBV19	.	TRBJ1-2	CASSTPGRGGYGYTF	TGTGCCAGTAGTACCCCTGGCAGGGGAGGCTATGGCTACACCTTC
.	TRBV5-1	.	TRBJ2-3	CASSLGTPTTDTQYF	TGCGCCAGCAGCCTCGGGACCCCGACCACAGATACGCAGTATTTT
.	TRBV29-1	TRBD1	TRBJ1-2	CSVEDIWDRGPGYGYTF	TGCAGCGTTGAAGATATTTGGGACAGGGGGCCTGGCTATGGCTACACCTTC